The 13 T cell receptor beta chains presented below share a single source sample, sequenced in a study of shared clonotypes between healthy human individuals. Sequencing was performed with immunoSEQ multiplex PCR; in TCRdb, only in-frame clones are kept and a portion is missing. Of fewer than 2.5 million clones detected, under 95% appear once; the ten largest clones hold 0.36%. The sample taken for sequencing was naive CD4+ T cells from PBMCs. Documented subset: CD45RA+ positively selected. The receptor source for this set is a young man in good health. Some clones in this sample may be carry-over from other donors' samples.

Concerning this clone itself: Relative to the germline gene, one junction end is altered; a read error may explain this. This CDR3 is also generated by other DNA sequences in the sample. As DNA, the CDR3 is TGTGCCAGCAGTTCCCACGCTGGGAACACCATATATTTT. Protein product: CASSSHAGNTIYF. This rearrangement joins TRBV28 to TRBJ1-3; D gene ambiguous. The CDR3 has 13 residues. Germline CDR1 is MDHEN and CDR2 is SYDVKM.

The genes are TRBV7-2 and TRBJ2-1, with no clear D. CDR1 is SGHTA, CDR2 FQGNSA, per germline. This CDR3 comprises 14 residues. Trimming shortened V by 8 bases and J by 2 bases, and 13 bases separated the two germline ends. The CDR3 loop reads CASEQISTYNEQFF. As DNA, the CDR3 is TGTGCCAGCGAACAGATTTCTACCTACAATGAGCAGTTCTTC.

This chain's CDR3 is CAWNLDRGLDEQYF. The CDR3 region has the DNA TGTGCCTGGAATCTGGACAGGGGGCTGGACGAGCAGTACTTC. V and J are TRBV30 and TRBJ2-7, with 11 bases that match TRBD1. The CDR3 consists of 14 residues. The junction had 7 bases not matched to a gene; V was cut back by 4 bases and J by 5 bases. Germline V gene data show CDR1 as GTSNPN and CDR2 as SVGIG (reference sequence).

The chain couples TRBV5-4 to TRBJ1-2, with D unclear. The ends were cut back, 2 bases at V and 9 bases at J, with 17 bases in the middle. Germline loops: CDR1 SGHNT, CDR2 YYREEE (reference sequence). The CDR3 totals 14 residues. The CDR3 DNA reads TGTGCCAGCAGCTTAGATACACTTCTAGCTAGCTACACCTTC. This translates into CASSLDTLLASYTF.

The chain recombines TRBV14 with TRBJ2-7; D gene ambiguous. Germline V lookup: CDR1 SGHDN, CDR2 FVKESK. V lost 6 bases and J lost 7, with 16 bases in between. This CDR3 contains 13 residues. The CDR3 spells CASSPYPRGEQYF. The CDR3 coding sequence is TGTGCCAGCAGTCCATACCCCAGAGGAGAGCAGTACTTC.

This sequence joins TRBV6-6 and TRBJ1-4; no clear D gene. Trimming cost V 6 bases and J 5 bases, with 13 bases left between them. The CDR3 is 14 residues long. Germline loops: CDR1 MNHNY, CDR2 SVGAGI (reference sequence). The CDR3 DNA reads TGTGCCAGCAGATTCAGCGGCTCGAATGAAAAACTGTTTTTT. Encoded protein: CASRFSGSNEKLFF.

The chain links TRBV18 to TRBJ1-1; D not certain. From germline, CDR1 is KGHSH and CDR2 LQKENI. CDR3 length equals 13 residues. V was shortened by 5 bases and J by 1 base, with 8 bases between the two germline ends. CDR3 in amino acids: CASSSDWNTEAFF. In nucleotides, the CDR3 is TGTGCCAGCTCATCGGACTGGAACACTGAAGCTTTCTTT.

J is TRBJ1-1 and V is TRBV7-9; D might be TRBD1 (6 bases). Trimming took 1 base from V and 0 from J, leaving 18 bases between them. CDR1 is SEHNR, CDR2 FQNEAQ, per germline (reference sequence). The CDR3 covers 18 residues. CDR3 sequence: CASSLGGGTSRMNTEAFF. The CDR3 DNA follows: TGTGCCAGCAGCTTAGGAGGGGGGACCTCTAGAATGAACACTGAAGCTTTCTTT.

CDR3 in amino acids: CASSPGVGWYSNQPQHF. The CDR3 region has the DNA TGTGCCAGCAGTCCAGGGGTTGGTTGGTATAGCAATCAGCCCCAGCATTTT. The chain joins TRBV28 to TRBJ1-5; TRBD1 might be the D (6 bases). Trimming removed 5 bases at V and 0 bases at J, with 17 bases between. CDR3 length: 17 residues. Per germline, CDR1 MDHEN and CDR2 SYDVKM. The full variable domain, its missing parts supplied by reference TRBV28 and TRBJ1-5, is DVKVTQSSRYLVKRTGEKVFLECVQDMDHENMFWYRQDPGLGLRLIYFSYDVKMKEKGDIPEGYSVSREKKERFSLILESASTNQTSMYLCASSPGVGWYSNQPQHFGDGTRLSIL.

This clone turned up a few times. The chain couples TRBV28 to TRBJ1-2; D not resolved. There are 13 residues in the CDR3. Germline V gene lookup returns CDR1 MDHEN and CDR2 SYDVKM. The V gene lost 0 bases and the J gene lost 4 bases, with 6 bases spanning the gap. The CDR3 protein is CASSLWASYGYTF. The CDR3 DNA sequence: TGTGCCAGCAGTTTATGGGCTAGCTATGGCTACACCTTC.

This chain joins TRBV6-5 and TRBJ2-7, with unresolved D. V shed 2 bases and J shed 0 bases, with 11 bases lying between them. The CDR3 sequence is 15 residues long. CDR1 and CDR2 (germline): MNHEY, SVGAGI. The CDR3 loop reads CASSYAGIPSYEQYF. The CDR3 DNA reads as TGTGCCAGCAGTTACGCTGGGATTCCCTCCTACGAGCAGTACTTC.

This clone was counted a single time. The chain is built from TRBV5-1 and TRBJ1-2; D might be TRBD1 (6 bases). The ends were cut back, 0 bases at V and 7 bases at J, with 10 bases in the middle. The CDR3 runs 13 residues. The germline gives CDR1 SGHRS, CDR2 YFSETQ. The CDR3 sequence: CASSLDGGGGYTF. The DNA for the CDR3 is TGCGCCAGCAGCTTGGACGGAGGGGGTGGCTACACCTTC.

The CDR3 DNA is TGCGCCACCACCGGGACCTTCTCTGGAAACACCATATATTTT. Translation: CATTGTFSGNTIYF. This chain joins TRBV10-1 and TRBJ1-3, with TRBD1 as a possible D gene (5 bases). CDR1 is WNHNN, CDR2 SYGVQD, per germline (reference sequence). V was clipped by 10 bases and J by 0 bases, with 13 bases between them. The CDR3 is made up of 14 amino acids.